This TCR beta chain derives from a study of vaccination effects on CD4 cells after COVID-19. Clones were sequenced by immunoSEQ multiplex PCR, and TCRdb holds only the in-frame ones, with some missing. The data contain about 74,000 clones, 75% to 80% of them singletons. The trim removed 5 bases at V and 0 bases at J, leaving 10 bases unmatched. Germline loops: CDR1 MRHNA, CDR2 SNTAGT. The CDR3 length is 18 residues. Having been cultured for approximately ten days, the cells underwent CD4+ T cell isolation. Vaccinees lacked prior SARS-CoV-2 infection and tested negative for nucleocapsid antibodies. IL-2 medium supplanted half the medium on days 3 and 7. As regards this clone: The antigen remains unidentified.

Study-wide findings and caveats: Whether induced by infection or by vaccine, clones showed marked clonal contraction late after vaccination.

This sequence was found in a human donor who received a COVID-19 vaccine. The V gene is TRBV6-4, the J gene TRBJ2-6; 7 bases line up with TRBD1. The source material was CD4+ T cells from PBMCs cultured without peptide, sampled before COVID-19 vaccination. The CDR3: CASSRQGPGSSGANVLTF. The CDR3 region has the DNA TGTGCCAGCAGTAGACAGGGTCCGGGGAGCTCTGGGGCCAACGTCCTGACTTTC.